A single sample gave rise to the 10 T cell receptor beta chains below, sequenced in a study of blood T cell repertoires in COVID-19. Clones were read by immunoSEQ multiplex PCR, and TCRdb kept only the in-frame ones, dropping some. Of 150,000 to 200,000 clones in the sample, about 92% are singletons; the top ten hold roughly 2.1%. Sequences were obtained from peripheral blood. The receptors were gathered from a woman between 55 and 75 years old with COVID-19, enrolled during active disease.

The V call is TRBV24-1, the J call TRBJ2-3; 16 positions agree with TRBD2. Losses at the gene ends were 5 bases for V and 4 bases for J; bases not matched to a gene: 11. The germline V gene has CDR1 KGHDR and CDR2 SFDVKD. The CDR3 extends over 19 amino acids. Here the CDR3 reads CATSGNPGLAGGHSDTQYF. In nucleotides, the CDR3 is TGTGCCACCAGTGGCAACCCGGGACTAGCGGGGGGGCACTCAGATACGCAGTATTTT.

The chain joins TRBV9 to TRBJ1-2; 10 bases fit TRBD1. Germline assignment: CDR1 SGDLS and CDR2 YYNGEE. Trimming at V came to 0 bases and at J to 8 bases, leaving 7 bases not matched to a gene. This CDR3 region has 15 residues. CDR3 coding DNA: TGTGCCAGCAGCGTAGGGGGTTGGGACAGGGGCGGCTACACCTTC. It is translated as CASSVGGWDRGGYTF.

This sequence joins TRBV7-2 and TRBJ1-2; 9 bases are shared with TRBD1. The ends lost 4 bases at V and 5 bases at J; junction bases unmatched: 11. Per the germline V gene, CDR1 is SGHTA and CDR2 is FQGNSA. The CDR3 extends over 16 amino acids. The CDR3 here is CASSSSGTGWVYGYTF. The CDR3, as DNA: TGTGCCAGCAGCTCCTCCGGGACAGGGTGGGTTTATGGCTACACCTTC.

The chain couples TRBV11-2 to TRBJ2-7; possibly TRBD1 for D (5 bases). Trimming shortened V by 0 bases and J by 3 bases, and 12 bases separated the two germline ends. Germline CDR1 reads SGHAT; CDR2 reads FQNNGV. The CDR3 contains 15 residues. CDR3 loop: CASSLDVGLVYEQYF. Written as DNA, the CDR3 is TGTGCCAGCAGCTTAGATGTGGGGCTCGTCTACGAGCAGTACTTC.

The V and J genes are TRBV7-9 and TRBJ1-2, with 10 bases identical to TRBD1. CDR3 length: 13 residues. V was pared by 7 bases and J by 7 bases, with 6 bases of the junction left unmatched. The germline gives CDR1 SEHNR, CDR2 FQNEAQ (reference sequence). CDR3 region: CASIDRGQGGYTF. The CDR3 coding sequence is TGTGCCAGCATCGACAGGGGGCAGGGTGGCTACACCTTC.

The gene calls are TRBV18 and TRBJ2-1, with TRBD1 matching over 11 bases. V lost 4 bases to trimming and J lost 7 bases; unmatched junction nucleotides: 6. The germline CDR1 and CDR2 sequences are KGHSH and LQKENI. There are 15 residues in the CDR3. This chain's CDR3 is CASSQGQGVSNEQFF. The CDR3 DNA follows: TGTGCCAGCTCACAGGGACAGGGGGTTTCGAATGAGCAGTTCTTC.

This sequence joins TRBV5-1 and TRBJ2-7; 8 bases map to TRBD1. Germline assignment: CDR1 SGHRS and CDR2 YFSETQ. This CDR3 contains 15 residues. Unmatched junction bases numbered 9, after V lost 7 bases and J lost 0 bases. The CDR3 here is CASSPVTGVSYEQYF. CDR3 DNA sequence: TGCGCCAGCTCACCGGTGACAGGGGTCTCCTACGAGCAGTACTTC.

The V gene is TRBV6-2 or TRBV6-3, the J gene TRBJ1-6; D gene ambiguous. This CDR3 has 11 amino acids. CDR1 and CDR2 from the germline V gene are MNHEY and SVGEGT. V was pared by 2 bases and J by 11 bases, with 4 bases between. The CDR3 DNA follows: TGTGCCAGCAGTTACGGAGCACCCCTCCACTTT. Protein sequence: CASSYGAPLHF.

This rearrangement joins TRBV11-3 to TRBJ2-5; 11 nucleotides match TRBD2. The CDR3 is made up of 16 amino acids. V shed 2 bases, J shed 1 base, and the junction held 3 bases outside the gene matches. Germline values: CDR1 SGHNT, CDR2 YENEEA. CDR3 region: CASSLRLAGGQETQYF. CDR3 bases: TGTGCCAGCAGCTTAAGGCTAGCGGGGGGCCAAGAGACCCAGTACTTC.

The gene calls are TRBV19 and TRBJ2-5; 7 bases map to TRBD1. Germline-derived CDR1 and CDR2 are LNHDA and SQIVND (reference sequence). The length of the CDR3 is 15 residues. After removal of 6 bases from V and 0 bases from J, the junction contained 7 bases not matched to a gene. Here the CDR3 DNA reads TGTGCCAGTAGAGAGGGACAGTCGTACCAAGAGACCCAGTACTTC. Protein product: CASREGQSYQETQYF.